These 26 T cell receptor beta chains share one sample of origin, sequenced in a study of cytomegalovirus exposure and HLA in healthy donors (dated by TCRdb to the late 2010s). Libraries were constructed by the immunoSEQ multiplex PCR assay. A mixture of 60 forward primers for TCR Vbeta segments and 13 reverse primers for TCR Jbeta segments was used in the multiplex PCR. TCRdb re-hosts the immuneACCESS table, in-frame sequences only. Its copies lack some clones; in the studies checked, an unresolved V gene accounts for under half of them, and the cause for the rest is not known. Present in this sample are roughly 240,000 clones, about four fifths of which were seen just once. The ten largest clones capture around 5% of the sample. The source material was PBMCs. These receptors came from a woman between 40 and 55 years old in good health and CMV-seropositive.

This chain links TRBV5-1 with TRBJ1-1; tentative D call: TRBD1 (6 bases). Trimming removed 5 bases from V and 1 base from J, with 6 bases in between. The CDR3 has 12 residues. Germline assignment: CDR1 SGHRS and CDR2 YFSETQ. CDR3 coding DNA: TGCGCCAGCAGGACAGGGAACACTGAAGCTTTCTTT. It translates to CASRTGNTEAFF.

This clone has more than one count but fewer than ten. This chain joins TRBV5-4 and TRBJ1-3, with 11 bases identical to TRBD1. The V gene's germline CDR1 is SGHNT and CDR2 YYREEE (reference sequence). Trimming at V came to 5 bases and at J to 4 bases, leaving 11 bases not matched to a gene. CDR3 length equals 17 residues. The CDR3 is CASRHGQGAGEGNTIYF. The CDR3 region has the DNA TGTGCCAGCAGACATGGACAGGGGGCCGGCGAAGGAAACACCATATATTTT.

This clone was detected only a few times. CDR3 nucleotides: TGTGCCTGGAGTGTTCATAACTATGGCTACACCTTC. Protein product: CAWSVHNYGYTF. The chain joins TRBV30 to TRBJ1-2; D is undetermined. This CDR3 contains 12 residues. V lost 0 bases to trimming and J lost 1 base, with 3 bases between them. CDR1 is GTSNPN, CDR2 SVGIG, per germline (reference sequence).

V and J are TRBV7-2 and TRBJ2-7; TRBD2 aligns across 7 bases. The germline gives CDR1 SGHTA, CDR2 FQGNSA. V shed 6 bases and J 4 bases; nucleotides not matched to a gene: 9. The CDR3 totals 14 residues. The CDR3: CASSQSGMYYEQYF. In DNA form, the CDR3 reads TGTGCCAGCAGTCAAAGCGGGATGTATTACGAGCAGTACTTC.

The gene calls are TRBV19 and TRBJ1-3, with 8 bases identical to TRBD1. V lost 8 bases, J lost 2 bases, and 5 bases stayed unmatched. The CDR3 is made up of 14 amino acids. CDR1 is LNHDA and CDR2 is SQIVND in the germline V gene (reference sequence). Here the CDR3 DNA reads TGTGCCAGTGCCACGGGACAGGCTGGAAACACCATATATTTT. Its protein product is CASATGQAGNTIYF.

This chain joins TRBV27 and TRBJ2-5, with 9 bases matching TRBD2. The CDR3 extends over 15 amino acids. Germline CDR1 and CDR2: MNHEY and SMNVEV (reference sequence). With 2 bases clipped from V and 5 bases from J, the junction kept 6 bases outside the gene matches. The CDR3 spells CASSLLAGGPETQYF. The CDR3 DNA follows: TGTGCCAGCAGTTTACTGGCGGGGGGGCCCGAGACCCAGTACTTC.

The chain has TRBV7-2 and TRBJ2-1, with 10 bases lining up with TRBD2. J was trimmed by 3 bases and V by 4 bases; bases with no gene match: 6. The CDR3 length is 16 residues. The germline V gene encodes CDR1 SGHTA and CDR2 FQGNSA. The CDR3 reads CASSSWASGGYNEQFF. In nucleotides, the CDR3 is TGTGCCAGCAGCTCCTGGGCTAGCGGGGGCTACAATGAGCAGTTCTTC.

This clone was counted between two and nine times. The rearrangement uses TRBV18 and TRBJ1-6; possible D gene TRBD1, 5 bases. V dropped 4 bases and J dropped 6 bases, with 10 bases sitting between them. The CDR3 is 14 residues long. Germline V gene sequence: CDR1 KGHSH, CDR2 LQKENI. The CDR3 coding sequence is TGTGCCAGCTCACGTCGTGACAGTAATTCACCCCTCCACTTT. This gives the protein CASSRRDSNSPLHF. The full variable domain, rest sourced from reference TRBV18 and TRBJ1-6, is NAGVMQNPRHLVRRRGQEARLRCSPMKGHSHVYWYRQLPEEGLKFMVYLQKENIIDESGMPKERFSAEFPKEGPSILRIQQVVRGDSAAYFCASSRRDSNSPLHFGNGTRLTVT.

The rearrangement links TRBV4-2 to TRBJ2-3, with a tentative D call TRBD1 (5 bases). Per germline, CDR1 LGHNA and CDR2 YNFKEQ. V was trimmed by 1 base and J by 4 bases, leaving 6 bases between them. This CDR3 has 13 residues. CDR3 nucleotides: TGTGCCAGCAGCCAAGTGGGGCCAGATACGCAGTATTTT. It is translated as CASSQVGPDTQYF.

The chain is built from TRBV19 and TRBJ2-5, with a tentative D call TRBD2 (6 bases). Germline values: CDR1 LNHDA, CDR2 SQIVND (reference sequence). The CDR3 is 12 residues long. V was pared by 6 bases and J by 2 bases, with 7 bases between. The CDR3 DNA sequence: TGTGCCAGTAGCGGGGGTCAAGAGACCCAGTACTTC. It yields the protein CASSGGQETQYF.

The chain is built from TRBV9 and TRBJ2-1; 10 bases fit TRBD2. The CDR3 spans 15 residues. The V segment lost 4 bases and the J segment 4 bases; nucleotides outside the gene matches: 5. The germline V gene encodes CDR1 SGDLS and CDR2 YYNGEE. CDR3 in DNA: TGTGCCAGCAGCCCTAGCGGGAGAGAGTACAATGAGCAGTTCTTC. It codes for CASSPSGREYNEQFF.

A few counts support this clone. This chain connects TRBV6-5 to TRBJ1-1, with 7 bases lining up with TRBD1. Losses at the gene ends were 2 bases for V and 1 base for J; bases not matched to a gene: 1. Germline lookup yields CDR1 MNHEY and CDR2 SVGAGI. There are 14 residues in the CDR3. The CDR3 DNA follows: TGTGCCAGCAGTTACAAGGGGGCGAACACTGAAGCTTTCTTT. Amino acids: CASSYKGANTEAFF.

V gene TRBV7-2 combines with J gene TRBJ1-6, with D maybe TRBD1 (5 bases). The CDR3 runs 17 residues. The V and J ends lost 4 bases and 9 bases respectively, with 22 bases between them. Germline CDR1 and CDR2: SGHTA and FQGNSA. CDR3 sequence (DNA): TGTGCCAGCAGCTCACACATGGGGGGGATAGGCGGTTCACCCCTCCACTTT. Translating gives CASSSHMGGIGGSPLHF.

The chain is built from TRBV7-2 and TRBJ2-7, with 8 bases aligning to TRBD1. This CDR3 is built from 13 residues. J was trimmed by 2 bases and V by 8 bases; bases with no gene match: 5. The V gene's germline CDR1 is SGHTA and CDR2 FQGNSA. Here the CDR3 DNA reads TGTGCCAGCTCAGGGGGCGGAACCTACGAGCAGTACTTC. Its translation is CASSGGGTYEQYF.

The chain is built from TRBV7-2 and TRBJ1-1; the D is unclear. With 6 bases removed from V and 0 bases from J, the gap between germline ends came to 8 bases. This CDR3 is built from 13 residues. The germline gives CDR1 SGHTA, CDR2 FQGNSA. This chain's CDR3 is CASRQSMNTEAFF. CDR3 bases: TGTGCCAGCAGACAGAGCATGAACACTGAAGCTTTCTTT.

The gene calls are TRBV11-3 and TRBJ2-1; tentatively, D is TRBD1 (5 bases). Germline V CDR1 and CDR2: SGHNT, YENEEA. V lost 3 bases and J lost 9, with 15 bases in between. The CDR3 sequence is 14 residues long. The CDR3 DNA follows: TGTGCCAGCAGCTTTTCGACAGTTTCGGGTGAGCAGTTCTTC. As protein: CASSFSTVSGEQFF.

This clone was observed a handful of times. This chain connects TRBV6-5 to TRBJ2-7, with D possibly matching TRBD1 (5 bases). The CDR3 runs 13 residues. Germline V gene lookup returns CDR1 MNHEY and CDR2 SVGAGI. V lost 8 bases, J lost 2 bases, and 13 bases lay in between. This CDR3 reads CASSDSSTYEQYF. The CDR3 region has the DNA TGTGCCAGCTCTGACAGCTCCACCTACGAGCAGTACTTC.

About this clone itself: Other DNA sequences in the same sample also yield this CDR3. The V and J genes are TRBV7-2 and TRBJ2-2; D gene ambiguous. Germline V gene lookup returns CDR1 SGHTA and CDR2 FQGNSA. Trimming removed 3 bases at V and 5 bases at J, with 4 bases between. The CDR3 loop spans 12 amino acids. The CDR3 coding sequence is TGTGCCAGCAGCTTCTCGACCGGGGAGCTGTTTTTT. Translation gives CASSFSTGELFF.

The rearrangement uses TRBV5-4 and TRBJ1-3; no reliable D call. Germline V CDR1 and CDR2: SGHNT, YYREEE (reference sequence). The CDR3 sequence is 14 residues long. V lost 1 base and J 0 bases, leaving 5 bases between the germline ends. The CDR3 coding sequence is TGTGCCAGCAGCTTGCCCTTCTCTGGAAACACCATATATTTT. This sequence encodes CASSLPFSGNTIYF.

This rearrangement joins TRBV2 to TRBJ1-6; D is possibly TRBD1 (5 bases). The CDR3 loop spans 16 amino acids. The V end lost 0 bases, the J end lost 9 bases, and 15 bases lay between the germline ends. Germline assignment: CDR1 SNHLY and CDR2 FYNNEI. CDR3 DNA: TGTGCCAGCAGTGAAGCGGGAGGGGCGCGCGGTTCACCCCTCCACTTT. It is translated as CASSEAGGARGSPLHF. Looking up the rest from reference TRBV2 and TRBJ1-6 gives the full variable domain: EPEVTQTPSHQVTQMGQEVILRCVPISNHLYFYWYRQILGQKVEFLVSFYNNEISEKSEIFDDQFSVERPDGSNFTLKIRSTKLEDSAMYFCASSEAGGARGSPLHFGNGTRLTVT.

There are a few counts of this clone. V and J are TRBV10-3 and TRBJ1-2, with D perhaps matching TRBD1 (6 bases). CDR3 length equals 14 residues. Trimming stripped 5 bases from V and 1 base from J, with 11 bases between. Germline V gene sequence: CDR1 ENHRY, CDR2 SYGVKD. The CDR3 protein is CAISFAGDNYGYTF. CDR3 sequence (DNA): TGTGCCATCAGTTTCGCAGGGGATAACTATGGCTACACCTTC.

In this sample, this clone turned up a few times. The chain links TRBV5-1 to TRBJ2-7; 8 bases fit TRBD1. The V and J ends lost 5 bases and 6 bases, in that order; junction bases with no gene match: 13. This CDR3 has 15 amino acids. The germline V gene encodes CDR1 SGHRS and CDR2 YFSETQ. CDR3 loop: CASSGQGNDFSEQYF. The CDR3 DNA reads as TGCGCCAGCAGTGGACAGGGTAACGATTTTTCCGAGCAGTACTTC.

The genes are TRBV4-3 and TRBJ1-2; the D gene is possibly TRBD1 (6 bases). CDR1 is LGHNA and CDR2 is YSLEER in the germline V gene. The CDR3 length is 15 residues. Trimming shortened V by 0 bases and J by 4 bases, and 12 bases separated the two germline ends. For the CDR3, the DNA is TGCGCCAGCAGCCAAGATTTCGCGGGGGCCTATGGCTACACCTTC. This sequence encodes CASSQDFAGAYGYTF.

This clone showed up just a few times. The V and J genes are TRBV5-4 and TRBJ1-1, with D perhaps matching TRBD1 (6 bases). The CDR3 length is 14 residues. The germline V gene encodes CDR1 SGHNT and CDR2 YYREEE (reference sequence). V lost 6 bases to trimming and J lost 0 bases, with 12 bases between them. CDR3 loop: CASTQQGLNTEAFF. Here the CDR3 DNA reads TGTGCCAGCACCCAACAGGGATTGAACACTGAAGCTTTCTTT.

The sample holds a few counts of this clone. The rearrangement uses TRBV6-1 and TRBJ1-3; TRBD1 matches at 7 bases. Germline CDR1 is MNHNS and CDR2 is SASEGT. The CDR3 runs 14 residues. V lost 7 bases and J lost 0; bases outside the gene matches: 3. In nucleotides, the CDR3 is TGTGCCAGCACAACAGGGGCCTCTGGAAACACCATATATTTT. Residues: CASTTGASGNTIYF.

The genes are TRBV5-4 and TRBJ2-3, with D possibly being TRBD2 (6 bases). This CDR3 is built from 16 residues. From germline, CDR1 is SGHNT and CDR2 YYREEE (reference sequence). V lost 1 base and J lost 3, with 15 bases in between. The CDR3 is CASSLFGGLVTDTQYF. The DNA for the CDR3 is TGTGCCAGCAGCTTGTTCGGGGGTTTGGTAACAGATACGCAGTATTTT.